What follows are 23 T cell receptor beta chains derived from one specimen sequenced in a study of T cell responses to AZD1222 COVID-19 vaccine. Produced via immunoSEQ multiplex PCR; TCRdb's table is partial and in-frame only. Among roughly 180,000 clones, roughly 91% were seen once, and the ten largest hold approximately 1.9%. The sequencing here drew on peripheral blood, taken 28 days after the second AZD1222 dose. The receptors were sampled from an adult who received the AZD1222 COVID-19 vaccine.

CDR3 residues: CASSQVGGPGSQFSSGANVLTF. In nucleotides, the CDR3 is TGCGCCAGCAGCCAAGTGGGAGGCCCCGGGTCCCAATTTTCCTCTGGGGCCAACGTCCTGACTTTC. The chain joins TRBV4-1 to TRBJ2-6, with a possible D match to TRBD2 (6 bases). Trimming left V 1 base short and J 0 bases short, with 25 bases between. CDR1 MGHRA and CDR2 YSYEKL come from the germline V gene. The CDR3 loop spans 22 amino acids.

This chain joins TRBV5-1 and TRBJ1-1, with TRBD1 identical over 7 bases. CDR3 length equals 14 residues. Per germline, CDR1 SGHRS and CDR2 YFSETQ. The J segment lost 4 bases and the V segment lost 2 bases, leaving 5 bases of the junction unmatched. CDR3 nucleotides: TGCGCCAGCAGCTTCACAGGGGATGGCACTGAAGCTTTCTTT. Protein product: CASSFTGDGTEAFF.

This rearrangement joins TRBV7-9 to TRBJ1-2; no firm D call. Germline V gene lookup returns CDR1 SEHNR and CDR2 FQNEAQ (reference sequence). CDR3 length equals 15 residues. V was trimmed by 2 bases and J by 3 bases, leaving 13 bases between them. CDR3 sequence: CASSLNRRADYGYTF. The CDR3, as DNA: TGTGCCAGCAGCTTAAATAGAAGGGCGGACTATGGCTACACCTTC.

V is TRBV4-2 and J is TRBJ2-7; perhaps TRBD2 as D (5 bases). The CDR3 has 17 residues. Germline V lookup: CDR1 LGHNA, CDR2 YNFKEQ. Trimming shortened V by 0 bases and J by 0 bases, and 15 bases separated the two germline ends. Here the CDR3 reads CASSQDIGRRASYEQYF. The CDR3 DNA follows: TGTGCCAGCAGCCAAGATATCGGCCGGCGGGCCTCCTACGAGCAGTACTTC.

This clone was detected only once. The chain carries TRBV15 and TRBJ1-1; D call uncertain. The CDR3 covers 15 residues. Germline CDR1 LNHNV, CDR2 YYDKDF (reference sequence). Trimming stripped 0 bases from V and 1 base from J, with 9 bases between. The CDR3 region has the DNA TGTGCCACCAGCAGAGATGCCGTAAGGAACACTGAAGCTTTCTTT. Amino acids: CATSRDAVRNTEAFF.

This rearrangement joins TRBV4-2 to TRBJ2-2; the match to TRBD2 covers 8 bases. Germline-derived CDR1 and CDR2 are LGHNA and YNFKEQ. The V segment lost 1 base and the J segment 5 bases; nucleotides outside the gene matches: 6. The CDR3 has 16 residues. CDR3 sequence: CASSQALASGTGELFF. The DNA of the CDR3 is TGTGCCAGCAGCCAAGCTTTGGCTAGCGGGACCGGGGAGCTGTTTTTT.

V and J are TRBV21-1 and TRBJ1-4. TRBV21-1 is a known pseudogene. The CDR3 runs 17 residues. CDR3 coding DNA: TGTGCCAGCAGCAAAGGCCCCTTGGAGGAGACTAATGAAAAACTGTTTTTT. It encodes CASSKGPLEETNEKLFF.

The genes are TRBV5-5 and TRBJ2-5; 10 positions match TRBD2. V shed 0 bases and J 5 bases; nucleotides not matched to a gene: 7. The CDR3 spans 16 residues. Germline lookup yields CDR1 SGHKS and CDR2 YYEKEE (reference sequence). The CDR3 sequence is CASSLAVLAGIETQYF. Here the CDR3 DNA reads TGTGCCAGCAGCTTGGCCGTACTAGCGGGAATTGAGACCCAGTACTTC.

The chain uses TRBV7-9 and TRBJ1-1; D unresolved. The CDR3 loop spans 13 amino acids. The germline gives CDR1 SEHNR, CDR2 FQNEAQ (reference sequence). Trimming removed 5 bases at V and 4 bases at J, with 11 bases between. CDR3 DNA: TGTGCCAGCAGCCCGGGCAGCCTCACTGAAGCTTTCTTT. Its translation is CASSPGSLTEAFF.

The chain has TRBV6-5 and TRBJ1-5; D remains ambiguous. Germline CDR1 is MNHEY and CDR2 is SVGAGI. V shed 0 bases and J shed 1 base, with 7 bases lying between them. This CDR3 contains 15 residues. The CDR3 sequence: CASSYSLGSNQPQHF. CDR3 nucleotides: TGTGCCAGCAGTTACTCCCTGGGGAGCAATCAGCCCCAGCATTTT.

The V and J genes are TRBV7-9 and TRBJ1-2; 7 nucleotides match TRBD1. The CDR3 runs to 14 residues. Germline CDR1 SEHNR, CDR2 FQNEAQ (reference sequence). J gave up 7 bases and V 2 bases, and 7 bases lay outside the gene matches. This CDR3 reads CASSLQGEGAGYTF. In DNA, the CDR3 is TGTGCCAGCAGCTTACAGGGGGAGGGAGCTGGCTACACCTTC.

The chain employs TRBV6-5 and TRBJ2-1, with D hard to call. The CDR3 has 15 amino acids. V was clipped by 0 bases and J by 6 bases, with 12 bases between them. Germline assignment: CDR1 MNHEY and CDR2 SVGAGI. The DNA for the CDR3 is TGTGCCAGCAGTTACTCGGCGGTACTTTTCAATGAGCAGTTCTTC. Protein product: CASSYSAVLFNEQFF.

The V and J genes are TRBV6-2 or TRBV6-3 and TRBJ1-6, with D perhaps TRBD1 (5 bases). Germline V gene lookup returns CDR1 MNHEY and CDR2 SVGEGT. V was cut by 2 bases and J by 6 bases, with 11 bases left in between. The CDR3 length is 15 residues. The CDR3 is CASSYRDLTNSPLHF. The CDR3 DNA reads as TGTGCCAGCAGTTACCGGGACCTTACTAATTCACCCCTCCACTTT.

V and J are TRBV30 and TRBJ2-7; 12 positions agree with TRBD2. V gave up 1 base and J gave up 7 bases; unmatched junction bases: 8. The CDR3 is 15 residues long. Germline V CDR1 and CDR2: GTSNPN, SVGIG (reference sequence). The CDR3 loop reads CAWSARLAGVWEQYF. The CDR3 nucleotides read TGTGCCTGGAGTGCCCGACTAGCGGGAGTGTGGGAGCAGTACTTC.

The chain is built from TRBV10-3 and TRBJ1-1; D is possibly TRBD1 (5 bases). The ends were cut back, 6 bases at V and 5 bases at J, with 16 bases in the middle. Germline CDR1 reads ENHRY; CDR2 reads SYGVKD. This CDR3 has 14 amino acids. The CDR3 sequence: CAIRSSWGATEAFF. In DNA form, the CDR3 reads TGTGCCATCAGGAGCTCTTGGGGCGCGACTGAAGCTTTCTTT.

The chain combines TRBV18 with TRBJ1-2; maybe TRBD1 (6 bases). This CDR3 is built from 17 residues. CDR1 and CDR2 (germline): KGHSH, LQKENI. V was cut by 6 bases and J by 2 bases, with 22 bases left in between. The chain's CDR3 is CASSPTSGVQGNYGYTF. Written as DNA, the CDR3 is TGTGCCAGCTCTCCGACGTCCGGAGTACAGGGCAACTATGGCTACACCTTC.

This sequence joins TRBV7-9 and TRBJ2-2; no clear D. The CDR3 length is 14 residues. Looked up from germline, CDR1 is SEHNR and CDR2 is FQNEAQ (reference sequence). V was shortened by 1 base and J by 2 bases, with 5 bases between the two germline ends. Here the CDR3 DNA reads TGTGCCAGCAGCTTAGGGGCCAACACCGGGGAGCTGTTTTTT. Amino acids: CASSLGANTGELFF.

Comment on this clone: Other DNA sequences in the same sample also yield this CDR3. The V gene is TRBV15, the J gene TRBJ1-3, with 7 bases lining up with TRBD1. Germline CDR1 is LNHNV and CDR2 is YYDKDF (reference sequence). The V gene end was trimmed by 0 bases and the J gene end by 2 bases; junction bases not matched to a gene: 1. There are 15 residues in the CDR3. The CDR3 here is CATSRDRGPGNTIYF. The CDR3 DNA follows: TGTGCCACCAGCAGAGATAGGGGGCCTGGAAACACCATATATTTT.

The chain joins TRBV6-5 to TRBJ1-4; D uncertain. CDR3 length equals 15 residues. Trimming took 5 bases from V and 10 from J, leaving 20 bases between them. Looked up from germline, CDR1 is MNHEY and CDR2 is SVGAGI. CDR3 nucleotides: TGTGCCAGCAGTCGCGACACTTCCGCCCGTGGAAAACTGTTTTTT. Translating gives CASSRDTSARGKLFF.

V and J are TRBV18 and TRBJ2-5; the D call may be TRBD1 or TRBD2 (5 bases each). The V gene's germline CDR1 is KGHSH and CDR2 LQKENI. V was clipped by 8 bases and J by 6 bases, with 16 bases between them. The CDR3 spans 13 residues. In DNA, the CDR3 is TGTGCCAGCCCACGAGAGGGGCGAAAGACCCAGTACTTC. Translated, it gives CASPREGRKTQYF.

The rearrangement links TRBV28 to TRBJ1-1; the match to TRBD1 covers 9 bases. Germline V gene lookup returns CDR1 MDHEN and CDR2 SYDVKM. The V segment lost 2 bases and the J segment 11 bases; nucleotides outside the gene matches: 9. CDR3 length: 14 amino acids. The chain's CDR3 is CASSLTPTGGWAFF. Here the CDR3 DNA reads TGTGCCAGCAGTTTAACCCCGACAGGGGGATGGGCTTTCTTT. The variable domain in full, completed from reference TRBV28 and TRBJ1-1, reads DVKVTQSSRYLVKRTGEKVFLECVQDMDHENMFWYRQDPGLGLRLIYFSYDVKMKEKGDIPEGYSVSREKKERFSLILESASTNQTSMYLCASSLTPTGGWAFFGQGTRLTVV.

This chain links TRBV19 with TRBJ1-1; D is undetermined. Germline V lookup: CDR1 LNHDA, CDR2 SQIVND (reference sequence). The CDR3 length is 12 residues. Trimming removed 6 bases at V and 10 bases at J, with 15 bases between. This CDR3 is CASSHETLAAFF. The CDR3 nucleotides are TGTGCCAGTAGCCACGAGACCTTGGCAGCTTTCTTT. Supplemented by reference TRBV19 and TRBJ1-1, the full variable domain reads DGGITQSPKYLFRKEGQNVTLSCEQNLNHDAMYWYRQDPGQGLRLIYYSQIVNDFQKGDIAEGYSVSREKKESFPLTVTSAQKNPTAFYLCASSHETLAAFFGQGTRLTVV.

V gene TRBV12-5 combines with J gene TRBJ2-7; perhaps TRBD1 as D (6 bases). With 5 bases removed from V and 5 bases from J, the gap between germline ends came to 13 bases. This CDR3 has 13 residues. CDR1 is LGHNT and CDR2 is FRNRAP in the germline V gene. For the CDR3, the DNA is TGTGCTAGTGGTCGGGACACCGTCCACGAGCAGTACTTC. It translates to CASGRDTVHEQYF.